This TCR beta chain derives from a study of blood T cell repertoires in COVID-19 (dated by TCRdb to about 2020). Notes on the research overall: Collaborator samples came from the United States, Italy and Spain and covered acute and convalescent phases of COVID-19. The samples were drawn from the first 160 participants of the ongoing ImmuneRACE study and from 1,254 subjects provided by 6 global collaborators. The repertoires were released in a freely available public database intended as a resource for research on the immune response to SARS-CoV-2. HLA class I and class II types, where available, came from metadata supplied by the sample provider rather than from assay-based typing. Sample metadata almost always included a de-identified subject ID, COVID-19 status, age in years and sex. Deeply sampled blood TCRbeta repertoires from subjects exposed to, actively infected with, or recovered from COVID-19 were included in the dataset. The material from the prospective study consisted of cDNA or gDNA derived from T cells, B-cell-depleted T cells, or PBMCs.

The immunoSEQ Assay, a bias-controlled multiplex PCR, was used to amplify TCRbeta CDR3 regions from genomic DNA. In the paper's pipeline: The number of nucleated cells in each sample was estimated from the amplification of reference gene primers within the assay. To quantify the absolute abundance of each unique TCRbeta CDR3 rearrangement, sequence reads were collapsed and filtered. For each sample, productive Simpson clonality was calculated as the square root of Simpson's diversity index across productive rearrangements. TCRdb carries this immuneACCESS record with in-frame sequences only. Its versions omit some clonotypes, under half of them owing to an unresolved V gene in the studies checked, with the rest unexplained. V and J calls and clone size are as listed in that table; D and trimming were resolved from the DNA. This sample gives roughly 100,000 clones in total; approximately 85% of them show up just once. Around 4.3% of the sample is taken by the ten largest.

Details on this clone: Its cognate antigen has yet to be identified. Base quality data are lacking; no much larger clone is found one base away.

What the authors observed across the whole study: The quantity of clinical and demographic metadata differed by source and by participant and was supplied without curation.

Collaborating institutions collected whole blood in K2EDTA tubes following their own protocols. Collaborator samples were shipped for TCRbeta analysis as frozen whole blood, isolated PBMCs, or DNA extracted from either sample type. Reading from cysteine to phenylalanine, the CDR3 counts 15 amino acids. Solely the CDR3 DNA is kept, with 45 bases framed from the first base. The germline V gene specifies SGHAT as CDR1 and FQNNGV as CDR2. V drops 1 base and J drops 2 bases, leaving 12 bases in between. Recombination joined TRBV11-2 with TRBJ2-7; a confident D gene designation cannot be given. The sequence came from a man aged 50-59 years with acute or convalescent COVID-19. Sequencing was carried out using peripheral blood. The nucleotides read TGTGCCAGCAGCTTAGCCCAGGAACCCACCTACGAGCAGTACTTC. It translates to CASSLAQEPTYEQYF. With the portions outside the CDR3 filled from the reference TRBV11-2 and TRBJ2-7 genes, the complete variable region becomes EAGVAQSPRYKIIEKRQSVAFWCNPISGHATLYWYQQILGQGPKLLIQFQNNGVVDDSQLPKDRFSAERLKGVDSTLKIQPAKLEDSAVYLCASSLAQEPTYEQYFGPGTRLTVT.